The text below deals with one TCR beta chain. The data originate from a study of cytomegalovirus exposure and HLA in healthy donors. In the PCR, 60 Vbeta and 13 Jbeta primers were used. Assay used: immunoSEQ multiplex PCR; TCRdb lists only in-frame clones, some missing. In the table there are some 110,000 clones, roughly 73% of which are singletons. The CDR3 runs 17 residues. Germline lookup yields CDR1 SGHRS and CDR2 YFSETQ. Germline trimming cut 4 bases from V and 0 bases from J; bases unmatched to any gene: 12. This TCR was recovered from a woman aged 30 to 39 in good health and CMV-seronegative. This chain joins TRBV5-1 and TRBJ1-1; 7 nucleotides line up with TRBD1. The source material was PBMCs. The CDR3: CASSPGTEKIMNTEAFF. CDR3 in DNA: TGCGCCAGCAGCCCGGGGACAGAGAAGATCATGAACACTGAAGCTTTCTTT.